This T cell receptor beta chain was documented in a study of neoadjuvant anti-PD-1 for oral cavity cancer. Sequencing used immunoSEQ multiplex PCR; TCRdb keeps in-frame clones, though not all of them. The table has about 7,900 clones, roughly 57% seen once. The sample's time point: after neoadjuvant nivolumab, at surgical resection. The germline V gene encodes CDR1 SGHRS and CDR2 YFSETQ. Losses at the gene ends were 4 bases for V and 5 bases for J; bases not matched to a gene: 7. This CDR3 region has 15 residues. Source: PBMCs, taken after nivolumab (anti-PD-1) treatment. The receptor was derived from a person aged 40-85 years with oral cavity squamous cell carcinoma. J is TRBJ2-5 and V is TRBV5-1, with TRBD1 matching over 11 bases. In nucleotides, the CDR3 is TGCGCCAGCAGCATCTGGACAGGGGGCCTTGAGACCCAGTACTTC. It translates to CASSIWTGGLETQYF.